This T cell receptor beta chain was captured in a study of identical twins (dated by TCRdb to about 2016). Regarding the study in general: The study deep-sequenced TCR alpha and beta repertoires from monozygotic twins, unrelated adults of various ages and cord blood to test whether fetal clonotypes persist. Replicate twin experiments were performed at different times using different library preparation protocols to rule out contamination. The paper as a whole reports these results and caveats: Because the same donors could not be followed over many years, conclusions were based on cross-sectional statistical analysis. Invariant T cells such as MAIT and iNKT could partly confound zero-insertion analyses, though diverse VJ usage argued against this for most clonotypes. Out-of-frame TCR alpha sharing in monozygotic twins was systematically underestimated by recombination models, whereas sharing between unrelated individuals was in agreement with the recombination models. Compared with coincidental sharing between unrelated individuals, an excess of low generation-probability sequences was observed among out-of-frame TCR alpha sequences shared between twins. In beta out-of-frame sequences, excess twin sharing was weaker, because having fewer shared sequences lowered the signal-to-noise ratio. Fewer insertions were carried by abundant cord blood beta clonotypes, a similar but weaker trend appeared in young adult naive repertoires, and no such trend appeared in memory repertoires.

This clonotype appeared many times. There is no known antigen for this receptor. Base-call qualities are not available, and no considerably larger clone is one nucleotide away. Only healthy Caucasian donors were included. Three unrelated non-twin adults were also sequenced: a male aged 18 to 30, a male aged 50 to 59 and a female aged 50 to 59. Using Miltenyi CD45RO+ enrichment and human naive T-cell isolation kits, memory (CD45RO+) and naive T cells were isolated from PBMC. Receptor amplification or capture employed 5' RACE. The sequencer listed for this sample is Illumina HiSeq 2000. A universal primer binding site was introduced by template switching, and a unique molecular identifier was present in the final cDNA, enabling accurate counting of TCR cDNA molecules. First-strand cDNA for TCR alpha and beta chains was synthesized from specific primers in the conserved constant-segment region. To control for contamination, every cDNA library was double barcoded, receiving both a SMART-Mk sample barcode and Illumina barcodes. TruSeq adapter sequences, together with Illumina sample barcodes, were added in two successive PCR steps. TCR alpha and beta cDNA libraries were sequenced on the Illumina HiSeq platform with custom primers. The original methods were these. Raw reads were processed with MiGEC to extract unique molecular identifiers, and MiXCR was used to determine CDR3 positions. Recombination models were inferred per individual with the repgenHMM and IGoR tools using an EM algorithm. Shared clonotypes were analyzed with the tcR package in R, and sharing was normalized by the product of cloneset sizes. To study raw recombination free of thymic and clonal selection effects, out-of-frame nonproductive sequences were analyzed. TCRdb reprocessed the public reads (quality trimming at Q25 with fastp, clone calling with MiXCR) and kept in-frame beta chains. Rows merge per CDR3 protein into single entries with the most common DNA and genes. Clone size and V and J calls follow TCRdb, not the original study. In all, the sample holds about 690,000 distinct CDR3 sequences, and roughly 6% of those were seen once. The ten largest clones take up around 2% of the sample.

The specimen was naive T cells sorted from blood. In the paper's terms, the cell subset or site label means: cells isolated with a human naive T-cell isolation kit. The receptor was derived from a man between 18 and 29 years old in good health.

CDR3 sequence: CSGRESGELFF. The bases are TGCAGCGGACGGGAGTCCGGGGAGCTGTTTTTT. The chain is assembled from TRBV29-1 and TRBJ2-2; tentative D gene TRBD2, with 6 bases matching. The junction carries 9 bases between V and J, which are trimmed by 7 bases and 6 bases respectively. Reading the germline V gene gives CDR1 SQVTM and CDR2 ANQGSEA. Taken from cysteine to phenylalanine, the CDR3 has 11 residues. Only the CDR3 portion is preserved as DNA: 33 bases, with reading frame beginning at the first base.